A selection of T cell receptor beta chains follows, all from one sample in a study of blood T cell repertoires in COVID-19. Sequenced by immunoSEQ multiplex PCR; TCRdb stores in-frame clones only, minus some. The repertoire has 150,000 to 200,000 clones, around 80% of them found once; the top ten carry more than 14%. Material: peripheral blood. The receptors here all came from a woman in her 70s with COVID-19, enrolled during active disease. Each CDR3 is given with its conserved first and last residue. The D gene is left open where the match is weak. Clone size is stated in some rows and not others, as once, few, many or a class when expanded.

abundance	d_gene	j_gene	v_gene	CDR3nt	CDR3aa
NA	NA	TRBJ2-1	TRBV9	TGTGCCAGCGCGTCGGGGGCCTACAATGAGCAGTTCTTC	CASASGAYNEQFF
NA	NA	TRBJ1-1	TRBV10-3	TGTGCCATCAGTGAGAATCCAGGGGTAACTGAAGCTTTCTTT	CAISENPGVTEAFF
NA	TRBD1	TRBJ1-1	TRBV3-1/TRBV3-2	TGTGCCAGCAGCCACGGGACAGGCGATACTGAAGCTTTCTTT	CASSHGTGDTEAFF
NA	NA	TRBJ2-5	TRBV29-1	TGCAGCGTTGCAGTACAAGAGACCCAGTACTTC	CSVAVQETQYF
NA	TRBD2	TRBJ2-5	TRBV14	TGTGCCAGCAGCCAAGCAGGGACTAGAGGAGTGGAGACCCAGTACTTC	CASSQAGTRGVETQYF
NA	TRBD1	TRBJ1-1	TRBV3-1/TRBV3-2	TGTGCCAGCAGCCTCCGGACAGGAAACACTGAAGCTTTCTTT	CASSLRTGNTEAFF
NA	TRBD1	TRBJ2-1	TRBV9	TGTGCCAGCAGCATCTCCGGGACAGGGGGTGAGCAGTTCTTC	CASSISGTGGEQFF
NA	NA	TRBJ1-3	TRBV4-1	TGCGCCAGCAGCCAATTTATGCTCCAGATCTCTGGAAACACCATATATTTT	CASSQFMLQISGNTIYF
NA	TRBD1	TRBJ2-4	TRBV5-1	TGCGCCAGCAGCTCCACATCAGGGGGCGAGGCCAAAAACATTCAGTACTTC	CASSSTSGGEAKNIQYF
NA	TRBD1	TRBJ2-2	TRBV18	TGTGCCAGCTCACCAAAAGGGGGACAGGTGAACACCGGGGAGCTGTTTTTT	CASSPKGGQVNTGELFF
NA	NA	TRBJ2-3	TRBV10-3	TGTGCCATCAGTGGAGGGACAGATACGCAGTATTTT	CAISGGTDTQYF
once	NA	TRBJ1-2	TRBV19	TGTGCCAGTAGTATCTCGGGGTACTATGGCTACACCTTC	CASSISGYYGYTF
once	TRBD1	TRBJ1-1	TRBV19	TGTGCCAGTAGTATGGTGGCAGGGGGCCCCGAAGCTTTCTTT	CASSMVAGGPEAFF
NA	NA	TRBJ2-3	TRBV2	TGTGCCAGCAGTGACTGGAGAGATACGCAGTATTTT	CASSDWRDTQYF
once	NA	TRBJ2-7	TRBV5-1	TGCGCCAGCAGCTTGGAGGCGGTTACCTACGAGCAGTACTTC	CASSLEAVTYEQYF
NA	NA	TRBJ2-2	TRBV28	TGTGCCAGCAACCGGGGTGGTGGCGGGGAGCTGTTTTTT	CASNRGGGGELFF
NA	TRBD2	TRBJ2-3	TRBV11-2	TGTGCCAGCAGCCATTCCCGGGGGGGCCAGACAGATACGCAGTATTTT	CASSHSRGGQTDTQYF
NA	NA	TRBJ1-5	TRBV3-1/TRBV3-2	TGTGCCAGCAGCCAAGAGTATAGCGGCAATCAGCCCCAGCATTTT	CASSQEYSGNQPQHF
NA	NA	TRBJ2-1	TRBV18	TGTGCCAGCTCACCACACAGAGACTACAATGAGCAGTTCTTC	CASSPHRDYNEQFF
NA	TRBD2	TRBJ2-7	TRBV19	TGTGCCAGTAGCCTAGCGGGAGTTGACTACGAGCAGTACTTC	CASSLAGVDYEQYF
NA	TRBD2	TRBJ2-1	TRBV5-1	TGCGCCAGCAGCTCAAGAGGCCTAGCGGGTCTATTTATCTCTGGGGCTGAGCAGTTCTTC	CASSSRGLAGLFISGAEQFF
NA	TRBD2	TRBJ2-1	TRBV5-1	TGCGCCAGCAGCGCCCTAGCGGGCCTTCACAATGAGCAGTTCTTC	CASSALAGLHNEQFF